The 24 T cell receptor beta chains in this list originate from one sample, sequenced in a study of shared clonotypes between healthy human individuals. The data were produced by immunoSEQ multiplex PCR, yet TCRdb's version contains in-frame clones alone and is incomplete. The table has 1.6 million or so clones, roughly 96% seen once; the top ten hold roughly 1.2%. Sequencing was carried out using naive CD4+ T cells sorted from blood. Subset in this sample: CD45RA+ positively selected. All receptors derive from a man aged 30 to 45 in good health.

To note about this clone: In the same sample, other DNA sequences code for this CDR3. The chain is built from TRBV28 and TRBJ1-5; D ambiguous. V lost 5 bases, J lost 2 bases, and 7 bases lay in between. Germline CDR1 reads MDHEN; CDR2 reads SYDVKM. The CDR3 contains 13 residues. The CDR3, as DNA: TGTGCCAGCAGTCCCCTCGGCAATCAGCCCCAGCATTTT. This translates into CASSPLGNQPQHF.

This clone was seen once. V and J are TRBV6-6 and TRBJ1-1; possible D gene TRBD1, 6 bases. Germline CDR1 MNHNY, CDR2 SVGAGI (reference sequence). Trimming removed 2 bases at V and 1 base at J, with 11 bases between. The CDR3 contains 15 residues. For the CDR3, the DNA is TGTGCCAGCAGTTACCCGGGGGCACCGAACACTGAAGCTTTCTTT. Protein sequence: CASSYPGAPNTEAFF.

CDR3 region: CASSHRQGPYEQYF. The CDR3 DNA reads TGCGCCAGCAGCCACCGACAGGGGCCCTACGAGCAGTACTTC. The chain combines TRBV4-3 with TRBJ2-7, with 8 bases aligning to TRBD1. The CDR3 totals 14 residues. Germline V CDR1 and CDR2: LGHNA, YSLEER. V trimming: 3 bases; J trimming: 2 bases; junction bases outside the gene matches: 3.

The rearrangement joins TRBV27 to TRBJ1-2; TRBD1 aligns across 7 bases. CDR1 is MNHEY, CDR2 SMNVEV, per germline (reference sequence). The CDR3 is made up of 15 amino acids. Unmatched junction bases numbered 14, after V lost 6 bases and J lost 7 bases. The CDR3: CASSIEGGHRGGYTF. For the CDR3, the DNA is TGTGCCAGCAGCATCGAAGGCGGGCACAGGGGTGGCTACACCTTC.

The genes are TRBV19 and TRBJ2-3; TRBD2 is a possible D gene (6 bases). Germline loops: CDR1 LNHDA, CDR2 SQIVND (reference sequence). CDR3 length: 16 residues. Trimming cost V 5 bases and J 0 bases, with 15 bases left between them. CDR3 residues: CASSPSWSGSTDTQYF. In DNA, the CDR3 is TGTGCCAGTAGTCCGTCATGGAGCGGGAGCACAGATACGCAGTATTTT.

The J gene is TRBJ2-7, the V gene TRBV2, with 11 bases identical to TRBD2. The CDR3 loop spans 13 amino acids. In germline, CDR1 is SNHLY, CDR2 FYNNEI. V lost 10 bases, J lost 5 bases, and 7 bases stayed unmatched. As DNA, the CDR3 is TGTGCCATTTCGCCTAGCGGGAGGAACGAGCAGTACTTC. It specifies CAISPSGRNEQYF. The entire variable domain, with the rest obtained from reference TRBV2 and TRBJ2-7, is as follows: EPEVTQTPSHQVTQMGQEVILRCVPISNHLYFYWYRQILGQKVEFLVSFYNNEISEKSEIFDDQFSVERPDGSNFTLKIRSTKLEDSAMYFCAISPSGRNEQYFGPGTRLTVT.

In its sample, this clone was seen once. This rearrangement joins TRBV4-1 to TRBJ2-1; D unclear. CDR3 length equals 15 residues. Trimming removed 6 bases from V and 8 bases from J, with 20 bases in between. Germline V gene data show CDR1 as MGHRA and CDR2 as YSYEKL. The CDR3 DNA follows: TGCGCCAGCAGTTTAACCCACCCGCATCGTGATGAGCAGTTCTTC. It yields the protein CASSLTHPHRDEQFF.

CDR3: CASSLIRGSNTGELFF. The CDR3 DNA sequence: TGTGCCAGCAGCTTAATCAGGGGGAGCAACACCGGGGAGCTGTTTTTT. The chain links TRBV7-6 to TRBJ2-2; TRBD1 matches at 7 bases. The CDR3 runs 16 residues. Germline V gene data show CDR1 as SGHVS and CDR2 as FNYEAQ. Trimming at V came to 2 bases and at J to 2 bases, leaving 5 bases not matched to a gene.

As DNA, the CDR3 is TGTGCCAGCAGCTCCGGGACAGGGAGGAATGAGCAGTTCTTC. Translation: CASSSGTGRNEQFF. The chain combines TRBV7-2 with TRBJ2-1, with 9 bases that match TRBD1. The V segment lost 4 bases and the J segment 7 bases; nucleotides outside the gene matches: 5. The CDR3 sequence is 14 residues long. Per germline, CDR1 SGHTA and CDR2 FQGNSA. Full variable domain (outside the CDR3, taken from reference TRBV7-2 and TRBJ2-1): GAGVSQSPSNKVTEKGKDVELRCDPISGHTALYWYRQSLGQGLEFLIYFQGNSAPDKSGLPSDRFSAERTGGSVSTLTIQRTQQEDSAVYLCASSSGTGRNEQFFGPGTRLTVL.

The chain combines TRBV27 with TRBJ2-7; TRBD2 matches 7 bases. This CDR3 spans 16 amino acids. CDR1 is MNHEY, CDR2 SMNVEV, per germline (reference sequence). Trimming removed 3 bases from V and 3 bases from J; junction bases left unmatched: 11. The CDR3 nucleotides are TGTGCCAGCAGTTTCTACGGGGGGTCCAGAATCTACGAGCAGTACTTC. It translates to CASSFYGGSRIYEQYF.

CDR3: CASRVEVSSYNEQFF. CDR3 DNA: TGCGCCAGCAGAGTGGAAGTAAGCTCCTACAATGAGCAGTTCTTC. This chain joins TRBV5-1 and TRBJ2-1, with D unresolved. Per the germline V gene, CDR1 is SGHRS and CDR2 is YFSETQ. Deletions cut 5 bases from V and 0 bases from J, with 12 bases between. The CDR3 has 15 residues.

The chain carries TRBV5-5 and TRBJ2-7; the D gene is possibly TRBD1 (5 bases). The CDR3 extends over 14 amino acids. In germline, CDR1 is SGHKS, CDR2 YYEKEE (reference sequence). V was clipped by 0 bases and J by 2 bases, with 9 bases between them. CDR3 DNA sequence: TGTGCCAGCAGCTTGGTCGCAGGGCCCTACGAGCAGTACTTC. It is translated as CASSLVAGPYEQYF.

The chain recombines TRBV6-4 with TRBJ2-2; D might be TRBD1 or TRBD2, each matching 6 bases. V dropped 7 bases and J dropped 5 bases, with 17 bases sitting between them. Germline CDR1 reads MRHNA; CDR2 reads SNTAGT. The CDR3 is made up of 15 amino acids. The CDR3 loop is CASTSEGGRTGELFF. The CDR3 DNA reads as TGTGCCAGCACATCAGAGGGGGGCCGGACCGGGGAGCTGTTTTTT.

The chain couples TRBV9 to TRBJ2-7, with D hard to call. Germline CDR1 and CDR2: SGDLS and YYNGEE. The CDR3 runs to 14 residues. Trimming took off 2 bases at V and 0 bases at J, with 9 bases between the two ends. The CDR3 loop is CASSVKGISYEQYF. DNA of the CDR3: TGTGCCAGCAGCGTTAAGGGAATCTCCTACGAGCAGTACTTC.

This clone occurred once. J is TRBJ1-1 and V is TRBV2; 7 positions match TRBD1. J gave up 1 base and V 9 bases, and 2 bases lay outside the gene matches. The CDR3 totals 12 residues. The germline V gene encodes CDR1 SNHLY and CDR2 FYNNEI. CDR3 sequence: CASDRENTEAFF. The CDR3 DNA sequence: TGTGCCAGTGACAGGGAGAACACTGAAGCTTTCTTT.

This rearrangement joins TRBV11-2 to TRBJ2-7, with 10 bases fitting TRBD2. This CDR3 region has 15 residues. Germline V CDR1 and CDR2: SGHAT, FQNNGV. V dropped 4 bases and J dropped 1; count of bases not matched to a gene: 4. This CDR3 is CASSSLSGRSYEQYF. DNA of the CDR3: TGTGCCAGCAGCTCCCTTAGCGGGAGGTCCTACGAGCAGTACTTC.

This chain connects TRBV9 to TRBJ2-3; D ambiguous. The CDR3 totals 14 residues. The germline gives CDR1 SGDLS, CDR2 YYNGEE. With 4 bases removed from V and 1 base from J, the gap between germline ends came to 10 bases. CDR3 protein: CASSRTSGTDTQYF. The CDR3 DNA reads TGTGCCAGCAGCAGGACCTCAGGCACAGATACGCAGTATTTT.

The chain employs TRBV7-6 and TRBJ2-1; 10 bases match TRBD2. This CDR3 has 15 amino acids. Germline CDR1 SGHVS, CDR2 FNYEAQ. Trimming at V came to 5 bases and at J to 1 base, leaving 2 bases not matched to a gene. Here the CDR3 DNA reads TGTGCCAGCAGCAGGACTAGCGGTTCCTACAATGAGCAGTTCTTC. It is translated as CASSRTSGSYNEQFF.

This clone was detected once. J is TRBJ2-1 and V is TRBV9; 9 nucleotides agree with TRBD2. Germline CDR1 SGDLS, CDR2 YYNGEE. CDR3 length: 15 residues. Trimming took 0 bases from V and 6 from J; bases not matched to a gene: 4. The CDR3 is CASSVVSGRGNEQFF. DNA of the CDR3: TGTGCCAGCAGCGTAGTTAGCGGGAGAGGCAATGAGCAGTTCTTC.

The V call is TRBV5-1, the J call TRBJ2-2; TRBD1 matches at 7 bases. The CDR3 spans 15 residues. Germline loops: CDR1 SGHRS, CDR2 YFSETQ. Losses at the gene ends were 4 bases for V and 9 bases for J; bases not matched to a gene: 12. The CDR3 region has the DNA TGCGCCAGCAGCCCCTCGACAGGGACGGCAAGGGAGCTGTTTTTT. Translating gives CASSPSTGTARELFF.

This chain connects TRBV14 to TRBJ2-5; a weak D match, TRBD1 (6 bases). The CDR3 consists of 16 residues. The germline V gene has CDR1 SGHDN and CDR2 FVKESK. The germline V and J ends were trimmed by 1 base and 2 bases, with 14 bases remaining between them. The CDR3 spells CASSQGRGGVQETQYF. The CDR3 nucleotides read TGTGCCAGCAGCCAAGGCCGAGGGGGAGTACAAGAGACCCAGTACTTC.

Regarding this clone: Within the sample, other DNA sequences also encode this same CDR3. V is TRBV9 and J is TRBJ2-3; D might be TRBD2 (6 bases). There are 15 residues in the CDR3. V was pared by 0 bases and J by 0 bases, with 8 bases between. CDR1 SGDLS and CDR2 YYNGEE come from the germline V gene. The CDR3 DNA follows: TGTGCCAGCAGCGTAGGGGCGGGGAGCACAGATACGCAGTATTTT. Translating gives CASSVGAGSTDTQYF.

The gene calls are TRBV15 and TRBJ2-7, with TRBD1 identical over 7 bases. Germline V gene sequence: CDR1 LNHNV, CDR2 YYDKDF (reference sequence). The CDR3 length is 17 residues. V trimming: 5 bases; J trimming: 9 bases; junction bases outside the gene matches: 22. The CDR3 is CATSPPMGRGKVAGQYF. CDR3 coding DNA: TGTGCCACCAGCCCACCGATGGGCAGGGGGAAGGTCGCTGGGCAGTACTTC.

CDR3 loop: CASSQRARLAGESEQYF. In nucleotides, the CDR3 is TGTGCCAGCAGCCAACGGGCTCGACTAGCGGGAGAATCCGAGCAGTACTTC. The rearrangement uses TRBV14 and TRBJ2-7; 12 nucleotides match TRBD2. The germline gives CDR1 SGHDN, CDR2 FVKESK. The CDR3 runs 17 residues. The V and J ends lost 2 bases and 6 bases, in that order; junction bases with no gene match: 11.